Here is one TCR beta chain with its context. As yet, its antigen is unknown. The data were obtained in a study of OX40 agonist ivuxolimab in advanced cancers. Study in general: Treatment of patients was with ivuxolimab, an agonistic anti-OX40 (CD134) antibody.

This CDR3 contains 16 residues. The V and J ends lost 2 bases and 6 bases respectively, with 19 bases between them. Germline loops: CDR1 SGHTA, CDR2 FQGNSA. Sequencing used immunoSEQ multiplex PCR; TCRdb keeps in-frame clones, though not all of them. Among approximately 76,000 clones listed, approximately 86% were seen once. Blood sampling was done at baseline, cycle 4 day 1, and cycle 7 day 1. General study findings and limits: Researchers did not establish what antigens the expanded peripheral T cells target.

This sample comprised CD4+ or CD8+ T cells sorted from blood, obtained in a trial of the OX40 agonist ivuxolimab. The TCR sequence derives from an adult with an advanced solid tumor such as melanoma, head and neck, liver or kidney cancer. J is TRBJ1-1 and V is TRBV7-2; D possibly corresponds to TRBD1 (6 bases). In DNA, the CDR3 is TGTGCCAGCAGCTTACAACCGACAGGAACGAGGTCTGAAGCTTTCTTT. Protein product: CASSLQPTGTRSEAFF.